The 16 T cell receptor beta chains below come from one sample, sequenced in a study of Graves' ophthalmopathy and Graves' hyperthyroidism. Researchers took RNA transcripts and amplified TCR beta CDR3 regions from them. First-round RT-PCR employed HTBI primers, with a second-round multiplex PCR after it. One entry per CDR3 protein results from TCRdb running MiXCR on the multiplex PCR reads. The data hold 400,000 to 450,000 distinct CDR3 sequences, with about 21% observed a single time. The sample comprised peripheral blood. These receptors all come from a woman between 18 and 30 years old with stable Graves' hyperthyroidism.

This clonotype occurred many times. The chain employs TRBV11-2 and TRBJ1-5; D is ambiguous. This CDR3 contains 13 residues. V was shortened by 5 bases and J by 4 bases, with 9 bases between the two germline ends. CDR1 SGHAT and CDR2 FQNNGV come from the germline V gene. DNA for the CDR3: TGTGCCAGCAGCGTCTCTTCTAATCAGCCCCAGCATTTT. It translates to CASSVSSNQPQHF.

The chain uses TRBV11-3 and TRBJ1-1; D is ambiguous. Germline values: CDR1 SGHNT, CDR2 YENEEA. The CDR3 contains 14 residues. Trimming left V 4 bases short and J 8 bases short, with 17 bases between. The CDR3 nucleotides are TGTGCCAGCAGCTCCTCTCTGACGACCCGAGAAGCTTTCTTT. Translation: CASSSSLTTREAFF.

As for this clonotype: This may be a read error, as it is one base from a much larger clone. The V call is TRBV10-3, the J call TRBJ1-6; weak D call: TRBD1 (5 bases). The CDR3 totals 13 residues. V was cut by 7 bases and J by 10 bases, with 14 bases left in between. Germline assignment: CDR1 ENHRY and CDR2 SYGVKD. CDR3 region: CAIKKGQESPLHF. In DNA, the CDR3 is TGTGCCATCAAGAAGGGGCAGGAGTCACCCCTCCACTTT.

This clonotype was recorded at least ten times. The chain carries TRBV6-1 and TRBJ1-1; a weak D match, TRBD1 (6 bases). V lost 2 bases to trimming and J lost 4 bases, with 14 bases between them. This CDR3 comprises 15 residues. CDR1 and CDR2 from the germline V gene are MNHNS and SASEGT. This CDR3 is CASSEHGGQGTEAFF. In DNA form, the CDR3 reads TGTGCCAGCAGTGAACATGGGGGGCAGGGCACTGAAGCTTTCTTT.

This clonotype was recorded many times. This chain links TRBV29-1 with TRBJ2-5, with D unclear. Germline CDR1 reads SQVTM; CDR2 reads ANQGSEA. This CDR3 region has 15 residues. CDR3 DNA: TGCAGTTTTCCTTCCCCGAACTCGGCACTTCAGACCCAGTACTTC. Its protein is CSFPSPNSALQTQYF.

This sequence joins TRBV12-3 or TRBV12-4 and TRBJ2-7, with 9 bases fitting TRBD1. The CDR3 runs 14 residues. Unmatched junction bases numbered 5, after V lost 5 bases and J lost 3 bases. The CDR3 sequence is CASSNPTGGYEQYF. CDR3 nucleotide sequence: TGTGCCAGCAGTAACCCGACAGGGGGCTACGAGCAGTACTTC.

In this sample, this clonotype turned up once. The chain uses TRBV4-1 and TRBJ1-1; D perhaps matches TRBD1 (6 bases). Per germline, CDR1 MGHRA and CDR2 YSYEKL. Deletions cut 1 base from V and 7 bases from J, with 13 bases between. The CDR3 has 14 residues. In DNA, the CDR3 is TGCGCCAGCAGCCAAGGGTTGAGGGGGGTTGAAGCTTTCTTT. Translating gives CASSQGLRGVEAFF.

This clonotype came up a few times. As DNA, the CDR3 is TGCGCCAGCAGCCCCGCACAGGGAACCCTCTACGAGCAGTACTTC. It specifies CASSPAQGTLYEQYF. The chain links TRBV4-3 to TRBJ2-7; D possibly corresponds to TRBD1 (6 bases). Per germline, CDR1 LGHNA and CDR2 YSLEER. This CDR3 is built from 15 residues. Trimming stripped 4 bases from V and 3 bases from J, with 16 bases between.

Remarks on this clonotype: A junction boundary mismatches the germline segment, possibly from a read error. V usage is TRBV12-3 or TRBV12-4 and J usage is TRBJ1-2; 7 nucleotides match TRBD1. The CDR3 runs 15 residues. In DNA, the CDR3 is TGTGCCAGCAGCTTAGCCGGGACAGCTGCCTATGGCTACACCTTC. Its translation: CASSLAGTAAYGYTF.

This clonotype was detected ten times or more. Here the CDR3 reads CASRRNNLANQPQHF. CDR3 nucleotides: TGTGCCAGCAGAAGGAACAACCTAGCAAATCAGCCCCAGCATTTT. The V and J genes are TRBV6-5 and TRBJ1-5; D ambiguous. Trimming removed 6 bases at V and 4 bases at J, with 16 bases between. CDR3 size: 15 residues. From germline, CDR1 is MNHEY and CDR2 SVGAGI.

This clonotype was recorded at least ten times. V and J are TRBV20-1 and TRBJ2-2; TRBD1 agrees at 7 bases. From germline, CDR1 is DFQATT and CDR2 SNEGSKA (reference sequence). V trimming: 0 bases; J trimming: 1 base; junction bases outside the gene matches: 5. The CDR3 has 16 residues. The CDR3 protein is CSARDVQGLNTGELFF. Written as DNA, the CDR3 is TGCAGTGCTAGAGACGTACAGGGGTTGAACACCGGGGAGCTGTTTTTT.

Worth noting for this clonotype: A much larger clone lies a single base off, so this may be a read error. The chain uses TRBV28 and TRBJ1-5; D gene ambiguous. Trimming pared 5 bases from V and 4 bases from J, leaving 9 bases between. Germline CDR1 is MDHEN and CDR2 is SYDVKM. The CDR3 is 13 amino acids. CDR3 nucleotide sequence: TGTGCCAGCAGTGTTGCCCTTAATCAGCCCCAGCATTTT. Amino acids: CASSVALNQPQHF.

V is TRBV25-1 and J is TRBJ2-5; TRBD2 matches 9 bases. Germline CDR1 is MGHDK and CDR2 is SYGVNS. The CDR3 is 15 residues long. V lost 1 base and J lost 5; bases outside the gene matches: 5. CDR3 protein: CASSESAGGLETQYF. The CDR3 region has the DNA TGTGCCAGCAGTGAATCCGCGGGAGGGTTGGAGACCCAGTACTTC.

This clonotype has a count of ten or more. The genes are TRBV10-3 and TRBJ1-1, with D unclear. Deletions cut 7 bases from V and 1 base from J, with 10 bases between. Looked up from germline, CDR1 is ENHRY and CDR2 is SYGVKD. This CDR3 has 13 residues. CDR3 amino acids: CAINPGSNTEAFF. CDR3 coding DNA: TGTGCCATCAACCCAGGCTCGAACACTGAAGCTTTCTTT.

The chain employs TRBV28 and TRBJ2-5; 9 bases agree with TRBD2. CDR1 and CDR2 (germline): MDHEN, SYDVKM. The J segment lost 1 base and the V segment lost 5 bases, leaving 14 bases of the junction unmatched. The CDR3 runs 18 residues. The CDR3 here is CASSPRPRGTSSQETQYF. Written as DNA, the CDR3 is TGTGCCAGCAGTCCCAGACCCCGAGGGACTAGCAGCCAAGAGACCCAGTACTTC.

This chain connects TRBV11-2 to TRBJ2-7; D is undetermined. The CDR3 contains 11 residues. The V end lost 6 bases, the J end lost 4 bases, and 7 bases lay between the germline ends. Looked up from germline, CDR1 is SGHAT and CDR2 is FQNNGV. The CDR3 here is CASRLRYEQYF. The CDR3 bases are TGTGCCAGCAGGCTAAGGTACGAGCAGTACTTC.